The T cell receptor (beta chain) under discussion was sequenced for a study of blood T cell repertoires in COVID-19. Study at large: From the United States, Italy and Spain came samples of acute and convalescent COVID-19. T cells, B-cell-depleted T cells, or PBMCs supplied cDNA or gDNA.

The CDR3 has 14 amino acids. In germline, CDR1 is SGHRS, CDR2 YFSETQ. V was cut by 2 bases and J by 2 bases, with 10 bases left in between. Original methodology: Amplified reference gene primers provided the basis for estimating nucleated cell counts. Sequencing used immunoSEQ multiplex PCR; TCRdb keeps in-frame clones, though not all of them. The V and J calls and the clone size are those of that table, but D and trimming were determined from the DNA. The sample carries tens of thousands of clones, approximately 88% recorded once. The origin of this receptor is a human donor in a cohort sampled during active COVID-19. Sequencing was carried out using peripheral blood. The genes are TRBV5-1 and TRBJ2-5; D is uncertain. The chain's CDR3 is CASSFGGPQETQYF. The CDR3, as DNA: TGCGCCAGCAGCTTCGGTGGGCCACAAGAGACCCAGTACTTC. Full variable domain (remainder filled in from reference TRBV5-1 and TRBJ2-5): KAGVTQTPRYLIKTRGQQVTLSCSPISGHRSVSWYQQTPGQGLQFLFEYFSETQRNKGNFPGRFSGRQFSNSRSEMNVSTLELGDSALYLCASSFGGPQETQYFGPGTRLLVL.